The present TCR beta chain was sequenced within a study of T-cell reconstitution after alpha-beta-depleted transplantation in children. Comment on this clonotype: The antigen is not known.

Study-wide points: There were reportedly several hundred expanded graft clones from which alpha-beta T cells came about two months after transplant. Hyperexpanded clones declined; after one year, newly produced T cells mostly supplied diversity.

A TCRbeta library incorporating unique molecular identifiers was prepared. TCRdb passed the PCR reads through MiXCR, listing each CDR3 protein once. The table has fewer than 700,000 distinct CDR3 sequences, roughly 23% seen once; the top ten hold 14%. The CDR3 runs to 15 residues. Germline CDR1 reads SGHTA; CDR2 reads FQGNSA. V lost 2 bases and J 8 bases, leaving 16 bases between the germline ends. This TCR derives from a boy less than two years old who had a stem cell transplant for acute myeloid leukemia, so the T cells may come from the graft donor. The chain is built from TRBV7-2 and TRBJ2-1, with D perhaps matching TRBD1 or TRBD2 (6 bases each). The material sequenced was PBMCs, mostly from graft donor cells, taken 360 days after TCRalphabeta/CD19-depleted stem cell transplant. The CDR3, as DNA: TGTGCCAGCAGCTTACGGGGGCTAAGGCGCGATGAGCAGTTCTTC. Its protein is CASSLRGLRRDEQFF.